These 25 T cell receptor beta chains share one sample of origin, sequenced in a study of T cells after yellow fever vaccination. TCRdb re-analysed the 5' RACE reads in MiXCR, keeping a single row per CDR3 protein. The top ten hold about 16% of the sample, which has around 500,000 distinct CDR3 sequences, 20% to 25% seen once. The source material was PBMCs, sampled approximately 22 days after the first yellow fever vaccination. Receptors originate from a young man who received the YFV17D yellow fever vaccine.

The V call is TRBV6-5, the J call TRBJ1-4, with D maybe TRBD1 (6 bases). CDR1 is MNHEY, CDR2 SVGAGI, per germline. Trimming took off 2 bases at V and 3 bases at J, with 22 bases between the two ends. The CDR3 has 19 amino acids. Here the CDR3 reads CASSYPNQGIEVANEKLFF. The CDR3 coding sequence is TGTGCCAGCAGTTACCCTAATCAGGGGATCGAGGTTGCTAATGAAAAACTGTTTTTT.

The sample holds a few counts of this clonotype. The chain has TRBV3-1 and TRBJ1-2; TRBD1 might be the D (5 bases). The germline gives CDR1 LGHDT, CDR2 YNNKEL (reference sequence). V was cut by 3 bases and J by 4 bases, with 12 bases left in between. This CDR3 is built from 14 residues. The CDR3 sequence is CASSQMTVSYGYTF. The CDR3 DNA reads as TGTGCCAGCAGCCAGATGACAGTATCCTATGGCTACACCTTC.

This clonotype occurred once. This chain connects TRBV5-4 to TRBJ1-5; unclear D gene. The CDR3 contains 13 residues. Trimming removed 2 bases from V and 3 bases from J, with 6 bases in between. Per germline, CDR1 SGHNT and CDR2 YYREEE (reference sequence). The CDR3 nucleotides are TGTGCCAGCAGCTTACTCCCCAATCAGCCCCAGCATTTT. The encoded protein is CASSLLPNQPQHF.

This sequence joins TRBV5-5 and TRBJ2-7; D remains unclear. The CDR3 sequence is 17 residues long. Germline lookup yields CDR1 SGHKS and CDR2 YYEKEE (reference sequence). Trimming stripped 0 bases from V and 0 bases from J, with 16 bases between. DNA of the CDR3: TGTGCCAGCAGCTTGGAGTTTACACGGTCGAGCTCCTACGAGCAGTACTTC. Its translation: CASSLEFTRSSSYEQYF.

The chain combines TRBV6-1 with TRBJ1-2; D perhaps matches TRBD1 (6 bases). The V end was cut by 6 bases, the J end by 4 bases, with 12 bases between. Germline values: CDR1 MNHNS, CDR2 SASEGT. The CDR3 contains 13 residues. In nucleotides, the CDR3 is TGTGCCAGCAGGAGCGGACAGTTCTATGGCTACACCTTC. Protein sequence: CASRSGQFYGYTF.

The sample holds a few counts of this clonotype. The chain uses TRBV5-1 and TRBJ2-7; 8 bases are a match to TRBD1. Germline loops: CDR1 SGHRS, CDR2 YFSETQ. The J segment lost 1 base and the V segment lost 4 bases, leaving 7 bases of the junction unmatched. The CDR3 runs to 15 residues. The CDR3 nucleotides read TGCGCCAGCAGCCCTCTGGACAGGGCATCCTACGAGCAGTACTTC. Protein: CASSPLDRASYEQYF.

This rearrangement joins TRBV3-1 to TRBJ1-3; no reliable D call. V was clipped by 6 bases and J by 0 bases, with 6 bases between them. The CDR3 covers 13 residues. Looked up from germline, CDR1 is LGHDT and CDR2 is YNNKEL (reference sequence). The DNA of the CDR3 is TGTGCCAGCAGGGAGAGCTCTGGAAACACCATATATTTT. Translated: CASRESSGNTIYF.

The CDR3 DNA reads TGTGCCAGCAGTACCCAGCAGGGGGCAAGGAATTCACCCCTCCACTTT. Its protein is CASSTQQGARNSPLHF. This chain uses TRBV12-3 or TRBV12-4 with TRBJ1-6; 8 bases align to TRBD1. The ends lost 5 bases at V and 7 bases at J; junction bases unmatched: 10. CDR3 length: 16 residues.

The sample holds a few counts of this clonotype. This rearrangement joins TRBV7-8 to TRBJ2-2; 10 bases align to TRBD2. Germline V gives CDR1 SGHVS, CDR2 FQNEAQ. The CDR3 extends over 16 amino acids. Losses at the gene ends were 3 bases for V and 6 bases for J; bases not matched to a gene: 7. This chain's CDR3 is CASSLGLLAGAGELFF. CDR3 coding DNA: TGTGCCAGCAGCTTGGGGTTGCTAGCGGGGGCCGGGGAGCTGTTTTTT. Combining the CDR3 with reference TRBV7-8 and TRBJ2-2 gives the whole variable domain GAGVSQSPRYKVAKRGQDVALRCDPISGHVSLFWYQQALGQGPEFLTYFQNEAQLDKSGLPSDRFFAERPEGSVSTLKIQRTQQEDSAVYLCASSLGLLAGAGELFFGEGSRLTVL.

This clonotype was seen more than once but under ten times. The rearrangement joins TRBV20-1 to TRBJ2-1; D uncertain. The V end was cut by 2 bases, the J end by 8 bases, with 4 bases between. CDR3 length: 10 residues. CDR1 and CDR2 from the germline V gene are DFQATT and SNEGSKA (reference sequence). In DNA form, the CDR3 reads TGCAGTGCTAGAAAAGATGAGCAGTTCTTC. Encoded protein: CSARKDEQFF.

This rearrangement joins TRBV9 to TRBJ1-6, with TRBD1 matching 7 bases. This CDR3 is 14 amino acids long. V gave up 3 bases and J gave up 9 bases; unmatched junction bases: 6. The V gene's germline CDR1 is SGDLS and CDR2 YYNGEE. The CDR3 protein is CASSAWQGGSPLHF. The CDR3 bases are TGTGCCAGCAGCGCTTGGCAGGGGGGTTCACCCCTCCACTTT.

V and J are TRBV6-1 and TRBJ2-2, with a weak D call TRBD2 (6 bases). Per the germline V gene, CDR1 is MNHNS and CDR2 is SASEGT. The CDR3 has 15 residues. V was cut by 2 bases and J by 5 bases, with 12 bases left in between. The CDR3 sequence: CASSEPGLVTGELFF. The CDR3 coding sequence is TGTGCCAGCAGTGAACCGGGACTTGTAACCGGGGAGCTGTTTTTT.

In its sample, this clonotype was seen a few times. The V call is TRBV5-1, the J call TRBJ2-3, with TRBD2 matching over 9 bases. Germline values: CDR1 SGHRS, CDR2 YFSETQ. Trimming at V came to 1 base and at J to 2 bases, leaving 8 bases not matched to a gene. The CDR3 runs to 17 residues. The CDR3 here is CASSLWASGASTDTQYF. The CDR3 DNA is TGCGCCAGCAGCTTGTGGGCTAGCGGGGCCTCCACAGATACGCAGTATTTT.

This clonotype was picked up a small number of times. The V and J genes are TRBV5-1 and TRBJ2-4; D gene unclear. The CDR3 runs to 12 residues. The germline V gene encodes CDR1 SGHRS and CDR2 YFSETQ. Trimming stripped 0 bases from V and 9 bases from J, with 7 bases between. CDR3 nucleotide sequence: TGCGCCAGCAGCTTGGAAGCTGGCATTCAGTACTTC. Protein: CASSLEAGIQYF.

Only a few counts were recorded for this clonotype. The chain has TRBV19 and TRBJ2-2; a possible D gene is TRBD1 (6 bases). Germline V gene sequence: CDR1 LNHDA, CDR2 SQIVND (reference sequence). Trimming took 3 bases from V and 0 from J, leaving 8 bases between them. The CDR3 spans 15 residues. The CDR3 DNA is TGTGCCAGTAGTATCGGGACACCGAACACCGGGGAGCTGTTTTTT. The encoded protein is CASSIGTPNTGELFF.

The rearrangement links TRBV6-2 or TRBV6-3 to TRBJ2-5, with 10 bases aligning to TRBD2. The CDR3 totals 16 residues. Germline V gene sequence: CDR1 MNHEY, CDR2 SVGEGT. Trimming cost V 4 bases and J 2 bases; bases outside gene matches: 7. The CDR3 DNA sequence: TGTGCCAGCAGTTCCCTACTAGCGGGAATTCAAGAGACCCAGTACTTC. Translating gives CASSSLLAGIQETQYF.

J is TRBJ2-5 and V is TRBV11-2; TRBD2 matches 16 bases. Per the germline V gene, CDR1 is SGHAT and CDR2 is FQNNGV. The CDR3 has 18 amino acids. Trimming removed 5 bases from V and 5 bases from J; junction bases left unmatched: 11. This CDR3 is CASSQMGLAGGPRETQYF. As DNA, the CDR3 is TGTGCCAGCAGCCAAATGGGACTAGCGGGGGGGCCCCGTGAGACCCAGTACTTC. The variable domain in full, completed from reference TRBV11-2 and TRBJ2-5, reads EAGVAQSPRYKIIEKRQSVAFWCNPISGHATLYWYQQILGQGPKLLIQFQNNGVVDDSQLPKDRFSAERLKGVDSTLKIQPAKLEDSAVYLCASSQMGLAGGPRETQYFGPGTRLLVL.

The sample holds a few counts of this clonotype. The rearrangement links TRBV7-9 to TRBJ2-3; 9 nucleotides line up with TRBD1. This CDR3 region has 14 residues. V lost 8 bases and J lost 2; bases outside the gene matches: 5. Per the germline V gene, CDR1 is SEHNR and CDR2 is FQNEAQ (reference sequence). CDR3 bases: TGTGCCAGCCCTGGACAGGGGACCACAGATACGCAGTATTTT. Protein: CASPGQGTTDTQYF.

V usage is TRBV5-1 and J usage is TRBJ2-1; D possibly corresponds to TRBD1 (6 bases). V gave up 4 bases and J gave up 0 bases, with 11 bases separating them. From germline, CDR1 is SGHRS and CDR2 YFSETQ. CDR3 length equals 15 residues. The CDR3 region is CASSPDSHSYNEQFF. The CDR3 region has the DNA TGCGCCAGCAGCCCGGACAGTCACTCCTACAATGAGCAGTTCTTC.

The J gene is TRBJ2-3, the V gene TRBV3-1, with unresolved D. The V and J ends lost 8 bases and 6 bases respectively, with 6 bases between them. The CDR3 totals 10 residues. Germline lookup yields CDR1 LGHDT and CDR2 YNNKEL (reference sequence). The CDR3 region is CASGHDTQYF. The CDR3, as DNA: TGTGCCAGCGGGCACGATACGCAGTATTTT.

CDR3 coding DNA: TGTGCCAGCAGCTCATCTCCCGGGGCCTACGAGCAGTACGTC. Its protein product is CASSSSPGAYEQYV. The chain uses TRBV6-1 and TRBJ2-7; the D gene is possibly TRBD2 (5 bases). The V gene's germline CDR1 is MNHNS and CDR2 SASEGT. The CDR3 totals 14 residues. Trimming shortened V by 6 bases and J by 2 bases, and 14 bases separated the two germline ends.

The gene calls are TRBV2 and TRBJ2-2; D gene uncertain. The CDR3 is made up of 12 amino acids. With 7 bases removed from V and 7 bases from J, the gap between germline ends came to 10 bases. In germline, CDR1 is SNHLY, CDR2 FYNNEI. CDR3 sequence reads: CASTLSSGELFF. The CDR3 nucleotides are TGTGCCAGCACCTTGAGCAGCGGGGAGCTGTTTTTT. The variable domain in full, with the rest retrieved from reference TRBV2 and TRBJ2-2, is EPEVTQTPSHQVTQMGQEVILRCVPISNHLYFYWYRQILGQKVEFLVSFYNNEISEKSEIFDDQFSVERPDGSNFTLKIRSTKLEDSAMYFCASTLSSGELFFGEGSRLTVL.

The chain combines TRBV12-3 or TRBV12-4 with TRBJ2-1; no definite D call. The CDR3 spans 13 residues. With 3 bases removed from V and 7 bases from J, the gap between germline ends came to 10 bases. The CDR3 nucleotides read TGTGCCAGCAGTTTTATTAGGTTGAATGAGCAGTTCTTC. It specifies CASSFIRLNEQFF.

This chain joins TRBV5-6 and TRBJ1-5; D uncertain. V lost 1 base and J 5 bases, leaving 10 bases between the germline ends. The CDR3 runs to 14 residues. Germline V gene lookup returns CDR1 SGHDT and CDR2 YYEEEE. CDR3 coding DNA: TGTGCCAGCAGCTTGTTCAGCGGTTATCAGCCCCAGCATTTT. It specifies CASSLFSGYQPQHF.

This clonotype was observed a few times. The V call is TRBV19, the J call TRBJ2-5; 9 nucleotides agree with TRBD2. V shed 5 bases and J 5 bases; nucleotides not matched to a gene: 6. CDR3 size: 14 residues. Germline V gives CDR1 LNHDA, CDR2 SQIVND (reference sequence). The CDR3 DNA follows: TGTGCCAGTAGTGGCGGGGGGGCCTCCGAGACCCAGTACTTC. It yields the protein CASSGGGASETQYF.